This is a list of T cell receptor beta chains from one sample in a study of cytomegalovirus exposure and HLA in healthy donors. Profiled with immunoSEQ multiplex PCR; TCRdb holds only in-frame clones, not every one. The data contain over 120,000 clones, approximately 80% of them singletons. Source material: PBMCs. Every receptor here comes from a male donor in good health and CMV-seronegative. CDR3s include the opening cysteine and the closing phenylalanine or tryptophan. Fields, in order: D gene, V gene, clone size, J gene, CDR3 protein, CDR3 DNA. A D gene is named only where the DNA matches it firmly. Not all rows give a size; the values are once, few, many and, for expanded clones, a class.

d_gene: .
v_gene: TRBV7-9
abundance: .
j_gene: TRBJ1-1
CDR3aa: CASSPRGEDTEAFF
CDR3nt: TGTGCCAGCAGCCCCCGCGGGGAGGACACTGAAGCTTTCTTT

d_gene: .
v_gene: TRBV19
abundance: .
j_gene: TRBJ1-1
CDR3aa: CASSFLDTNTEAFF
CDR3nt: TGTGCCAGTAGTTTCTTAGACACGAACACTGAAGCTTTCTTT

d_gene: .
v_gene: TRBV5-3
abundance: .
j_gene: TRBJ2-7
CDR3aa: CARSLVMSARRVYEQYF
CDR3nt: TGTGCCAGAAGCCTGGTGATGAGCGCTCGTCGGGTGTACGAGCAGTACTTC

d_gene: TRBD2
v_gene: TRBV6-5
abundance: .
j_gene: TRBJ2-3
CDR3aa: CASSRGGAADTQYF
CDR3nt: TGTGCCAGCAGTCGGGGGGGCGCCGCAGATACGCAGTATTTT

d_gene: TRBD2
v_gene: TRBV10-1
abundance: .
j_gene: TRBJ2-1
CDR3aa: CASSPTSGRINEQFF
CDR3nt: TGCGCCAGCAGTCCGACTAGCGGGAGGATTAATGAGCAGTTCTTC

d_gene: .
v_gene: TRBV9
abundance: .
j_gene: TRBJ2-7
CDR3aa: CASSVDAGGDEQYF
CDR3nt: TGTGCCAGCAGCGTAGACGCCGGCGGGGACGAGCAGTACTTC

d_gene: TRBD1
v_gene: TRBV7-2
abundance: .
j_gene: TRBJ1-5
CDR3aa: CASSLGTGGNQPQHF
CDR3nt: TGTGCCAGCAGCTTAGGAACAGGGGGCAATCAGCCCCAGCATTTT

d_gene: .
v_gene: TRBV5-1
abundance: .
j_gene: TRBJ2-5
CDR3aa: CASSFSAGRLETQYF
CDR3nt: TGCGCCAGCAGCTTTTCGGCGGGAAGGCTGGAGACCCAGTACTTC

d_gene: TRBD1
v_gene: TRBV2
abundance: few
j_gene: TRBJ1-4
CDR3aa: CASRGTGSTNEKLFF
CDR3nt: TGTGCCAGCAGAGGGACAGGCTCAACTAATGAAAAACTGTTTTTT

d_gene: TRBD1
v_gene: TRBV4-1
abundance: .
j_gene: TRBJ2-1
CDR3aa: CASSQMTGVSYNEQFF
CDR3nt: TGCGCCAGCAGCCAGATGACAGGGGTTAGCTACAATGAGCAGTTCTTC

d_gene: .
v_gene: TRBV5-6
abundance: few
j_gene: TRBJ2-7
CDR3aa: CASSNDRIYEQYF
CDR3nt: TGTGCCAGCAGCAATGACAGGATCTACGAGCAGTACTTC

d_gene: .
v_gene: TRBV7-8
abundance: .
j_gene: TRBJ1-1
CDR3aa: CASSGWGATEAFF
CDR3nt: TGTGCCAGCAGCGGTTGGGGCGCGACTGAAGCTTTCTTT

d_gene: TRBD1
v_gene: TRBV7-2
abundance: .
j_gene: TRBJ1-1
CDR3aa: CASSLGGRGSYTEAFF
CDR3nt: TGTGCCAGCAGCTTAGGGGGCAGGGGGTCGTACACTGAAGCTTTCTTT

d_gene: TRBD2
v_gene: TRBV11-2
abundance: .
j_gene: TRBJ2-1
CDR3aa: CASSPGTSGTLYNEQFF
CDR3nt: TGTGCCAGCAGCCCTGGGACTAGCGGGACCCTCTACAATGAGCAGTTCTTC

d_gene: .
v_gene: TRBV21-1
abundance: .
j_gene: TRBJ2-7
CDR3aa: CASSKFGTRRDEQYF
CDR3nt: TGTGCCAGCAGCAAATTTGGGACTAGACGCGACGAGCAGTACTTC

d_gene: .
v_gene: TRBV29-1
abundance: .
j_gene: TRBJ2-7
CDR3aa: CSVTSEGVPGRSYEQYF
CDR3nt: TGCAGCGTTACCTCCGAGGGGGTCCCAGGCCGTTCCTACGAGCAGTACTTC

d_gene: .
v_gene: TRBV9
abundance: few
j_gene: TRBJ2-7
CDR3aa: CASSVEEWREQYF
CDR3nt: TGTGCCAGCAGCGTAGAAGAGTGGAGGGAGCAGTACTTC

d_gene: TRBD2
v_gene: TRBV7-3
abundance: .
j_gene: TRBJ2-3
CDR3aa: CASSLGLAGGTDTQYF
CDR3nt: TGTGCCAGCAGCCTGGGACTAGCGGGGGGCACAGATACGCAGTATTTT

d_gene: .
v_gene: TRBV20-1
abundance: once
j_gene: TRBJ2-5
CDR3aa: CSAFQETQYF
CDR3nt: TGCAGTGCCTTCCAAGAGACCCAGTACTTC

d_gene: TRBD2
v_gene: TRBV11-2
abundance: few
j_gene: TRBJ2-7
CDR3aa: CASSSGLAATYEQYF
CDR3nt: TGTGCCAGCAGCTCCGGACTAGCGGCAACCTACGAGCAGTACTTC

d_gene: .
v_gene: TRBV29-1
abundance: .
j_gene: TRBJ1-2
CDR3aa: CSVYQGSDGYTF
CDR3nt: TGCAGCGTATATCAGGGGTCGGATGGCTACACCTTC

d_gene: .
v_gene: TRBV11-3
abundance: .
j_gene: TRBJ1-4
CDR3aa: CASSERAAGMKELFF
CDR3nt: TGTGCCAGCAGCGAGCGGGCCGCGGGGATGAAAGAACTGTTTTTT

d_gene: .
v_gene: TRBV6-1
abundance: .
j_gene: TRBJ2-4
CDR3aa: CASSEAGHLGLWNF
CDR3nt: TGTGCCAGCAGTGAAGCGGGGCACTTAGGGCTGTGGAACTTC

d_gene: TRBD1
v_gene: TRBV6-6
abundance: .
j_gene: TRBJ2-5
CDR3aa: CASRSGGLETQYF
CDR3nt: TGTGCCAGCAGGTCAGGGGGCCTGGAGACCCAGTACTTC

d_gene: .
v_gene: TRBV7-9
abundance: .
j_gene: TRBJ1-1
CDR3aa: CASSPPVGPMNTEAFF
CDR3nt: TGTGCCAGCAGCCCCCCCGTGGGGCCCATGAACACTGAAGCTTTCTTT

d_gene: .
v_gene: TRBV7-2
abundance: .
j_gene: TRBJ2-7
CDR3aa: CASSLVQGHEQYF
CDR3nt: TGTGCCAGCAGCTTAGTGCAGGGCCACGAGCAGTACTTC

d_gene: .
v_gene: TRBV7-3
abundance: .
j_gene: TRBJ2-2
CDR3aa: CASSLMGGATGELFF
CDR3nt: TGTGCCAGCAGCTTAATGGGGGGGGCCACCGGGGAGCTGTTTTTT

d_gene: TRBD2
v_gene: TRBV29-1
abundance: .
j_gene: TRBJ2-1
CDR3aa: CSVAQAGNEQFF
CDR3nt: TGCAGCGTTGCCCAAGCGGGAAATGAGCAGTTCTTC

d_gene: .
v_gene: TRBV18
abundance: .
j_gene: TRBJ2-3
CDR3aa: CASCLRGADTQYF
CDR3nt: TGTGCCAGCTGCCTCAGGGGGGCAGATACGCAGTATTTT

d_gene: TRBD1
v_gene: TRBV7-7
abundance: .
j_gene: TRBJ2-5
CDR3aa: CATEPGQGVGKTQYF
CDR3nt: TGTGCTACTGAACCGGGACAGGGAGTGGGAAAGACCCAGTACTTC

d_gene: .
v_gene: TRBV29-1
abundance: .
j_gene: TRBJ1-1
CDR3aa: CSVQEVGAFF
CDR3nt: TGCAGCGTTCAAGAGGTCGGGGCTTTCTTT

d_gene: .
v_gene: TRBV7-9
abundance: .
j_gene: TRBJ1-2
CDR3aa: CASGLTADYGYTF
CDR3nt: TGTGCCAGCGGATTGACGGCGGACTATGGCTACACCTTC

d_gene: TRBD2
v_gene: TRBV7-9
abundance: .
j_gene: TRBJ2-7
CDR3aa: CSSSSTGTNPYEQYF
CDR3nt: TGTTCCAGCAGCTCGACCGGGACTAATCCCTACGAGCAGTACTTC

d_gene: TRBD1
v_gene: TRBV6-1
abundance: .
j_gene: TRBJ2-7
CDR3aa: CASSELLGQPYEQYF
CDR3nt: TGTGCCAGCAGTGAACTACTGGGACAGCCCTACGAGCAGTACTTC

d_gene: TRBD1
v_gene: TRBV11-3
abundance: .
j_gene: TRBJ2-1
CDR3aa: CASSRQGASYNEQFF
CDR3nt: TGTGCCAGCAGCAGACAGGGGGCCTCCTACAATGAGCAGTTCTTC

d_gene: TRBD2
v_gene: TRBV5-1
abundance: few
j_gene: TRBJ2-1
CDR3aa: CASSLTGTSGGGAFF
CDR3nt: TGCGCCAGCAGCTTAACCGGGACTAGCGGGGGGGGTGCGTTCTTC

d_gene: TRBD1
v_gene: TRBV28
abundance: once
j_gene: TRBJ1-5
CDR3aa: CASSLPGGKPQHF
CDR3nt: TGTGCCAGCAGTTTGCCAGGGGGCAAGCCCCAGCATTTT

d_gene: .
v_gene: TRBV7-2
abundance: few
j_gene: TRBJ2-5
CDR3aa: CASSSYGSAPVGEQYF
CDR3nt: TGTGCCAGCAGCTCATACGGGAGTGCCCCCGTTGGGGAGCAGTACTTC

d_gene: TRBD1
v_gene: TRBV25-1
abundance: once
j_gene: TRBJ2-5
CDR3aa: CASTLRTGGRETQYF
CDR3nt: TGTGCCAGCACCCTCCGGACAGGGGGCCGCGAGACCCAGTACTTC

d_gene: .
v_gene: TRBV27
abundance: .
j_gene: TRBJ2-5
CDR3aa: CASKPGGFRTQYF
CDR3nt: TGTGCCAGCAAGCCAGGAGGTTTTCGGACCCAGTACTTC

d_gene: TRBD2
v_gene: TRBV7-9
abundance: .
j_gene: TRBJ2-7
CDR3aa: CASSLGTSGTYEQYF
CDR3nt: TGTGCCAGCAGCTTAGGTACTAGCGGGACGTACGAGCAGTACTTC

d_gene: TRBD1
v_gene: TRBV7-9
abundance: .
j_gene: TRBJ2-2
CDR3aa: CASSATGVTGELFF
CDR3nt: TGTGCCAGCAGCGCGACAGGGGTCACCGGGGAGCTGTTTTTT

d_gene: .
v_gene: TRBV27
abundance: .
j_gene: TRBJ1-6
CDR3aa: CASSTGSYNSPLHF
CDR3nt: TGTGCCAGCAGTACGGGATCGTATAATTCACCCCTCCACTTT